The clone carrying this T cell receptor beta chain appeared a single time. Authors' methods: Estimated nucleated cell counts came from reference gene primer amplification. The repertoire was sequenced with immunoSEQ multiplex PCR; TCRdb's copy has only in-frame clones and lacks some. The V and J calls and the clone size are those of that table, but D and trimming were determined from the DNA. The sample shows around 100,000 clones, about 80% of them seen only once. The source of the sample is a study of blood T cell repertoires in COVID-19. Study-level background: The cDNA or gDNA used as material had been derived from T cells, B-cell-depleted T cells, or PBMCs.

Germline CDR1 is KGHDR and CDR2 is SFDVKD. The CDR3 consists of 19 residues. V trimming: 2 bases; J trimming: 1 base; junction bases outside the gene matches: 10. The rearrangement uses TRBV24-1 and TRBJ2-5, with TRBD2 identical over 12 bases. The TCR was taken from a human donor in a cohort sampled during active or convalescent COVID-19. Specimen: peripheral blood. This CDR3 reads CATSDSRLAGALPQETQYF. The CDR3 DNA reads TGTGCCACCAGTGATTCCCGACTAGCGGGGGCCCTACCCCAAGAGACCCAGTACTTC.